Listed below are T cell receptor beta chains from one sample, sequenced in a study of cytomegalovirus exposure and HLA in healthy donors. Libraries were prepared by immunoSEQ multiplex PCR; TCRdb keeps only in-frame clonotypes and omits some of them. The sample carries approximately 260,000 clones, about four fifths recorded once. The sample was PBMCs. Receptors were obtained from a woman between 35 and 50 years old in good health and CMV-seropositive. Each CDR3 is given with its conserved first and last residue. D genes are given only for firm matches. Rows give clone size only sometimes, using once, few, many, or a class for an expanded clone.

cdr3_nt: TGTGCCAGTAGTACCAGAACAGGGATGGGTGGAAACACCATATATTTT; cdr3_aa: CASSTRTGMGGNTIYF; clone_size: -; d_call: -; v_call: TRBV19; j_call: TRBJ1-3
cdr3_nt: TGTGCCAGCAGCCGGGACTCTACCTACGAGCAGTACTTC; cdr3_aa: CASSRDSTYEQYF; clone_size: -; d_call: -; v_call: TRBV11-3; j_call: TRBJ2-7
cdr3_nt: TGTGCCAGCAGTGACCGGGACACCCTCGTCGAACACCGGGGAGCTGTTTTT; cdr3_aa: CASSDRDTLVEHRGAVF; clone_size: -; d_call: -; v_call: TRBV6-1; j_call: TRBJ2-2
cdr3_nt: TGCGCCAGCAGCCAAGATTTCAGTTATAGCAATCAGCCCCAGCATTTT; cdr3_aa: CASSQDFSYSNQPQHF; clone_size: -; d_call: -; v_call: TRBV4-3; j_call: TRBJ1-5
cdr3_nt: TGTGCCAGCAGCACGTCCGGGACTAGCCTGTTCTTC; cdr3_aa: CASSTSGTSLFF; clone_size: -; d_call: TRBD2; v_call: TRBV7-3; j_call: TRBJ2-1
cdr3_nt: TGTGCCAGCAGCGCCCGGCGAGGGACAGATACGCAGTATTTT; cdr3_aa: CASSARRGTDTQYF; clone_size: -; d_call: -; v_call: TRBV9; j_call: TRBJ2-3
cdr3_nt: TGTGCCAGCAAAGCGGGAGTATACAATGAGCAGTTCTTC; cdr3_aa: CASKAGVYNEQFF; clone_size: once; d_call: TRBD2; v_call: TRBV6-6; j_call: TRBJ2-1
cdr3_nt: TGTGCCAGCAGCACCCAAGCGGGCGGGAGGACAGATACGCAGTATTTT; cdr3_aa: CASSTQAGGRTDTQYF; clone_size: few; d_call: TRBD2; v_call: TRBV9; j_call: TRBJ2-3
cdr3_nt: TGTGCCAGCAGCTCGGACAGGGGGTCAACCGGGGAGCTGTTTTTT; cdr3_aa: CASSSDRGSTGELFF; clone_size: few; d_call: TRBD1; v_call: TRBV7-3; j_call: TRBJ2-2
cdr3_nt: TGTGCCAGCAGCAACTATCGGCGGCCGCTACCCATCACATCTTACTACGAGCAGTACTTC; cdr3_aa: CASSNYRRPLPITSYYEQYF; clone_size: -; d_call: -; v_call: TRBV21-1; j_call: TRBJ2-7
cdr3_nt: TGTGCCAGCAGCGTAGCAGAGGGTCGGGGTGAAAAACTGTTTTTT; cdr3_aa: CASSVAEGRGEKLFF; clone_size: -; d_call: -; v_call: TRBV9; j_call: TRBJ1-4